The clone carrying this T cell receptor (beta chain) is medium-sized by share. The CDR3 is 12 amino acids. Trimming pared 5 bases from V and 3 bases from J, leaving 8 bases between. The data were taken from a study of blood T cell repertoires in COVID-19. On the study more broadly: T cells, B-cell-depleted T cells, or PBMCs provided the cDNA or gDNA that served as material.

TCRdb's copy holds only in-frame clones and misses some; the assay was immunoSEQ multiplex PCR. The data show 10,000 to 15,000 clones, roughly 78% seen once. This clonotype was sampled from a human donor in a cohort sampled during active COVID-19. V is TRBV12-3 or TRBV12-4 and J is TRBJ2-7, with D possibly TRBD1 on 5 matching bases. Sample: peripheral blood. CDR3 in DNA: TGTGCCAGCAGTAAGGACAACTACGAGCAGTACTTC. This gives the protein CASSKDNYEQYF.